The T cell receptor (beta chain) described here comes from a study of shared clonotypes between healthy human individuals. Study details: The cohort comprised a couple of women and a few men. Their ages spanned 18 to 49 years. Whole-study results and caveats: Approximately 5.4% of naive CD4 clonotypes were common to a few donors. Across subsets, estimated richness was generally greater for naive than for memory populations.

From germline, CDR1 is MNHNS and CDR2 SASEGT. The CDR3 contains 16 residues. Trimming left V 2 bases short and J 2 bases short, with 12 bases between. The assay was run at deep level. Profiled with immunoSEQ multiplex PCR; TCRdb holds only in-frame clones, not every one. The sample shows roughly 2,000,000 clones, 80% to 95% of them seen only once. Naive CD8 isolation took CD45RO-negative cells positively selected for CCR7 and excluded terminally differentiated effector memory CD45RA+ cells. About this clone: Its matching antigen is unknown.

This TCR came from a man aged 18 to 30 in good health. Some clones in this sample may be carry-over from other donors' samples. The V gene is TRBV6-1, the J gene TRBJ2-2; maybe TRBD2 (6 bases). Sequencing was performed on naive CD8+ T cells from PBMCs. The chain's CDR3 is CASSEFGGANTGELFF. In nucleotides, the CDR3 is TGTGCCAGCAGTGAATTCGGAGGGGCAAACACCGGGGAGCTGTTTTTT.